The sequence of this T cell receptor beta chain was determined in a study of HIV-infected children after antiretroviral therapy interruption. Study at large: Continuous-treatment samples came from weeks 0, 48 and 150. Study-wide findings and caveats: After treatment interruption started, naive CD4+ CDR3 overlap across time points dropped. Naive CD4+ Gini coefficient rose by interruption end, suggesting clonal expansion.

Unique molecular identifiers were included in an RNA-based 3' RACE TCR library. TCRdb reanalysed the 3' RACE reads using MiXCR and keeps one entry per CDR3 protein. The sample has about 37,000 distinct CDR3 sequences, approximately 7% seen once. This clonotype was seen repeatedly, ten times or more. No antigen is known for it. The CDR3 loop spans 17 amino acids. Per the germline V gene, CDR1 is SEHNR and CDR2 is FQNEAQ (reference sequence). V was pared by 5 bases and J by 7 bases, with 16 bases of the junction left unmatched. Treatment of the sample: PENTA 11 planned treatment interruption arm or continuous ART arm. From thawed PBMCs, naive CD4+ CD45RA+ CD45RO- T cells were sorted.

This chain joins TRBV7-9 and TRBJ2-1; 8 positions agree with TRBD2. This material consisted of CD45RA+ CD4+ T cells from PBMCs, pooled from several time points, taken from a donor given antiretroviral therapy, either interrupted or continuous. The subset was: naive CD4+ CD45RA+ CD45RO- T cells. This receptor was identified in a pool of human donors with HIV. The CDR3 DNA reads as TGTGCCAGCAGCAAGTTCAGCGGGAGCCACATAGTGAATGAGCAGTTCTTC. Its protein is CASSKFSGSHIVNEQFF.